This TCR beta chain was profiled in a study of T cells in Graves' hyperthyroidism and ophthalmopathy. Findings of the study overall: Ophthalmopathy was told apart from stable hyperthyroidism by a 13 V-J model. Ophthalmopathy was identified by the model a median about seven months ahead of onset.

On this clonotype itself: What it recognizes is unknown.

Researchers took RNA transcripts and amplified the TCR beta CDR3 regions from them. Primed by the HTBI set, a first-round RT-PCR was run on the TCR CDR3. TCRdb fed the multiplex PCR reads into MiXCR, producing one record per CDR3 protein. The profile shows roughly 500,000 distinct CDR3 sequences, 22% of them singletons. Patients having uncontrolled infection, another autoimmune disease, pregnancy or lactation were not included. The PBMCs had their origin in less than 13 ml of fresh peripheral blood. The CDR3 length is 14 residues. Germline V CDR1 and CDR2: LNHNV, YYDKDF (reference sequence). J lost 8 bases, V lost 5 bases, and 8 bases had no gene match.

The chain has TRBV15 and TRBJ2-1; 8 bases are shared with TRBD2. This receptor was taken from a woman in her 70s with Graves' ophthalmopathy. Sequencing input: blood. The CDR3 sequence: CATSGIAGMDEQFF. In DNA, the CDR3 is TGTGCCACCAGCGGGATAGCGGGAATGGATGAGCAGTTCTTC.